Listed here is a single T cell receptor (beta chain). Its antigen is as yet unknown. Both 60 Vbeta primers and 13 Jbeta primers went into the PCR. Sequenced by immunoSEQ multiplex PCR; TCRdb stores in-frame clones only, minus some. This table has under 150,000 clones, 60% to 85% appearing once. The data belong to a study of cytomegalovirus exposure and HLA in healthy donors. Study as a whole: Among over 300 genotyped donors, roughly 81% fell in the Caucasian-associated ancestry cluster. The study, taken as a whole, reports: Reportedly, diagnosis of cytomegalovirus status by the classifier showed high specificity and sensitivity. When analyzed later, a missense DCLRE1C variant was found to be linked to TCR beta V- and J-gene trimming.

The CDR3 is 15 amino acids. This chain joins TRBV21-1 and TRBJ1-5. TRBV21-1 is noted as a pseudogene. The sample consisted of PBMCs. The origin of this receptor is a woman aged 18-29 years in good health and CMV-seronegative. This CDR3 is CASSKGETSNQPQHF. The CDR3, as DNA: TGTGCCAGCAGCAAAGGTGAGACTTCGAATCAGCCCCAGCATTTT.